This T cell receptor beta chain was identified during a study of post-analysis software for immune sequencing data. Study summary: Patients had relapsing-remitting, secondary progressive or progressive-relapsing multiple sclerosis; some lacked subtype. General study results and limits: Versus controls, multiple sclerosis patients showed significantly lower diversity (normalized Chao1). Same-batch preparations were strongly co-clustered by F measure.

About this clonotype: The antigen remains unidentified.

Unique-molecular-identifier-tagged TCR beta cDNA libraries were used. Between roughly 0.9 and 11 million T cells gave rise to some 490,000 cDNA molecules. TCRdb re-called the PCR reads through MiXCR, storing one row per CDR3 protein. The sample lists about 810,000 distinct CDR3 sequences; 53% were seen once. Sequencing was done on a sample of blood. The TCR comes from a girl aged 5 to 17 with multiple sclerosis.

CDR3 amino acids: CASSFRTGVANRDTQYF. Here the CDR3 DNA reads TGCGCCAGCAGTTTTAGGACGGGGGTTGCAAATCGGGATACGCAGTATTTT. The chain has TRBV5-1 and TRBJ2-3, with D tentatively TRBD2 (6 bases). V shed 5 bases and J shed 6 bases, with 25 bases lying between them. Per germline, CDR1 SGHRS and CDR2 YFSETQ. The CDR3 has 17 residues.